Reported below is one T cell receptor (beta chain). Its target is not known. This sample is drawn from a study of cytomegalovirus exposure and HLA in healthy donors. Points from the study as a whole: Most TCR sequences were seen very rarely across donors, but some public TCRs occurred in many.

CDR3 size: 13 residues. The trim removed 6 bases at V and 6 bases at J, leaving 4 bases unmatched. Germline CDR1 is GTSNPN and CDR2 is SVGIG (reference sequence). The PCR was carried out with 60 Vbeta primers and 13 Jbeta primers. The protocol was immunoSEQ multiplex PCR, while the TCRdb copy is restricted to in-frame clones and leaves out a portion. In the table there are fewer than 100,000 clones, around 84% of which are singletons. The clonotype originates from a woman aged 40 to 50 in good health and CMV-seropositive. The rearrangement links TRBV30 to TRBJ2-3; 12 nucleotides agree with TRBD2. Input material: PBMCs. CDR3 coding DNA: TGTGCCTGTCTAGCGGGAGGGCCCGATACGCAGTATTTT. Protein: CACLAGGPDTQYF.